This TCR beta chain originates from a study of post-analysis software for immune sequencing data. This CDR3 region has 16 residues. The V end lost 0 bases, the J end lost 5 bases, and 17 bases lay between the germline ends. The germline gives CDR1 SGDLS, CDR2 YYNGEE. Details on this clonotype: Its antigen is as yet unknown.

Every TCR beta cDNA library bore unique molecular identifiers. TCRdb reprocessed the PCR reads with MiXCR, giving one entry per CDR3 protein. The sample yields roughly 600,000 distinct CDR3 sequences, about 40% seen once. Study-level findings and limits: The normalized Chao1 diversity of multiple sclerosis patients was significantly lower than that of controls. Under the F measure, samples that were prepared in one batch clustered strongly together. Higher frequency in patients than in controls was seen for about five TRBV segments, with TRBV5-6, TRBV5-1 and TRBV20-1 among them.

This receptor was taken from a girl aged 10 to 17 with multiple sclerosis. The chain employs TRBV9 and TRBJ1-2; D gene uncertain. The sample taken for sequencing was blood. CDR3 DNA sequence: TGTGCCAGCAGCGTAGGTCCGGGGTTTAGGGATTATGGCTACACCTTC. Translated: CASSVGPGFRDYGYTF.